The T cell receptor beta chain under discussion was sequenced for a study of shared clonotypes between healthy human individuals. Whole-study findings and limits: Limited genetic and exposure-history diversity came from having few donors. Shared clonotypes across all four donors exceeded non-shared ones in generation probability.

The CDR3 length is 12 residues. Trimming removed 8 bases from V and 6 bases from J; junction bases left unmatched: 5. In germline, CDR1 is SEHNR, CDR2 FQNEAQ (reference sequence). For every subset, genomic DNA was evenly distributed across several immunoSEQ plates. Sorted-subset replicate PCR reactions contained approximately 190 ng DNA, corresponding to some 29,000 T cell genomes. TCRdb keeps only in-frame clones here, not all; method: immunoSEQ multiplex PCR. The sample has hundreds of thousands of clones, roughly 96% seen once; the top ten hold approximately 0.12%. Selected positively for CCR7 and CD45RO-negative, naive CD8 cells excluded terminally differentiated effector memory CD45RA+ cells. Notes on this clone: Antigen unknown.

The sample was naive CD8+ T cells sorted from blood. J is TRBJ1-2 and V is TRBV7-9, with TRBD1 matching 8 bases. This TCR was recovered from a woman under 40 in good health. The CDR3 DNA reads TGTGCCAGCGCGCAGGGGGCAGATGGCTACACCTTC. Translating it yields CASAQGADGYTF.